Listed below are T cell receptor beta chains from one sample, sequenced in a study of beta chain features in type 1 diabetes. Using immunoSEQ multiplex PCR, the repertoire was profiled, and TCRdb retains in-frame clones only, with some absent. Of hundreds of thousands of clones listed, around 15% are singletons. The sequenced material came from naive CD4+ T cells from blood. All receptors derive from a man aged 18 to 29 with type 1 diabetes. CDR3s include the opening cysteine and the closing phenylalanine or tryptophan. Each record gives: D gene, V gene, J gene, clone size, CDR3 DNA, CDR3 protein. A D gene is named only where the DNA matches it firmly. The size entry is marked missing in some rows and otherwise reads once, few, many or a size class.

-	TRBV25-1	TRBJ1-1	few	TGTGCCAGCAGTGGTTTATCGAGCACTGAAGCTTTCTTT	CASSGLSSTEAFF
-	TRBV4-2	TRBJ2-1	few	TGTGCCAGCAGCGGGGGAGTGGGGGACAACAATGAGCAGTTCTTC	CASSGGVGDNNEQFF
-	TRBV5-1	TRBJ1-1	once	TGCGCCAGCAGCGGTAGGACTACTCCCGGTGAAGCTTTCTTT	CASSGRTTPGEAFF
-	TRBV28	TRBJ1-4	few	TGTGCCAGCAGTTTAGGGGGTACAACTAATGAAAAACTGTTTTTT	CASSLGGTTNEKLFF
-	TRBV2	TRBJ2-5	-	TGTGCCAGCATCGCTTACCAAGAGACCCAGTACTTC	CASIAYQETQYF
TRBD1	TRBV6-5	TRBJ1-4	few	TGTGCCAGCAGTTCCGGACAGGGTAGGGAAAAACTGTTTTTT	CASSSGQGREKLFF
-	TRBV7-2	TRBJ1-2	-	TGTGCCAGCAGCTCTGGGGCGTATGGCTACACCTTC	CASSSGAYGYTF
TRBD1	TRBV29-1	TRBJ1-2	-	TGCAGCATCCGGACAGGGGATAGGGATGGCTACACCTTC	CSIRTGDRDGYTF
TRBD1	TRBV6-5	TRBJ2-7	-	TGTGCCAGCAGTTACTCGGCAGGGGGCTCCTACGAGCAGTACTTC	CASSYSAGGSYEQYF
TRBD2	TRBV7-2	TRBJ2-5	few	TGTGCCAGCAGCTTCGCTAGCGGGCAAGAGACCCAGTACTTC	CASSFASGQETQYF
-	TRBV30	TRBJ1-6	-	TGTGCCTGGAGTGGACTTACAGGGTTACATAATTCACCCCTCCACTTT	CAWSGLTGLHNSPLHF
TRBD1	TRBV7-2	TRBJ2-7	few	TGTGCCAGCAGCTCCAGAACGGGACAGGGGATCTTGGGCGAGCAGTACTTC	CASSSRTGQGILGEQYF
-	TRBV11-2	TRBJ2-3	few	TGTGCCAGCAGCCCCCGGGATACGCAGTATTTT	CASSPRDTQYF
-	TRBV5-6	TRBJ1-5	few	TGTGCCAGCAGCCAAGGGGGGGATCAGCCCCAGCATTTT	CASSQGGDQPQHF
-	TRBV6-5	TRBJ1-2	-	TGTGCCAGCACCTTCCGGGGTAATGGCTACACCTTC	CASTFRGNGYTF
-	TRBV7-3	TRBJ1-6	-	TGTGCCAGCAGCTCTCAGACAGCGGAGGATTCACCCCTCCACTTT	CASSSQTAEDSPLHF
-	TRBV30	TRBJ2-1	few	TGTGCCTGGAGCACCCGCATCGTCAATGGTTATGAGCAGTTCTTC	CAWSTRIVNGYEQFF
-	TRBV6-6	TRBJ1-3	-	TGTGCCAGCACTGCTTACTCTGGAAACACCATATATTTT	CASTAYSGNTIYF
-	TRBV7-9	TRBJ1-1	few	TGTGCCAGCACCCCAGGGCACGAGGTAGCTTTCTTT	CASTPGHEVAFF
-	TRBV18	TRBJ2-5	few	TGTGCCAGCTCACCACCCGTCCAAGAGACCCAGTACTTC	CASSPPVQETQYF
TRBD1	TRBV11-2	TRBJ2-3	-	TGTGCCAGCAGCCGAGGGACAGGGGTTATTACGCAGTATTTT	CASSRGTGVITQYF
-	TRBV4-2	TRBJ2-2	few	TGTGCCAGCAGCCAAGATGGGAGTTGGGAGTACGGGGAGCTGTTTTTT	CASSQDGSWEYGELFF
-	TRBV30	TRBJ1-2	few	TGTGCCTGGAGGAAAAAACAGGCATATGGCTACACCTTC	CAWRKKQAYGYTF
-	TRBV7-2	TRBJ2-5	-	TGTGCCAGCAGCTCCGTATCGGACAAACAAGAGACCCAGTACTTC	CASSSVSDKQETQYF
-	TRBV25-1	TRBJ1-3	few	TGTGCCAGCAATTTCGGGGGAGGAAACACCATATATTTT	CASNFGGGNTIYF
TRBD2	TRBV2	TRBJ2-5	-	TGTGCCAGCAGGAACCCCGGGACTAGCGGACAAGAGACCCAGTACTTC	CASRNPGTSGQETQYF
-	TRBV4-2	TRBJ2-1	few	TGTGCCAGCAGCCCCTCCTCCGGTCGCTCCTACAATGAGCAGTTCTTC	CASSPSSGRSYNEQFF
-	TRBV19	TRBJ2-1	-	TGTGCCAGTAGTATTTTCGGCGGTGGGTCCTACAATGAGCAGTTCTTC	CASSIFGGGSYNEQFF